This is a list of T cell receptor beta chains from one sample in a study of blood T cells in healthy people across ages. TCRdb itself ran the 5' RACE reads through MiXCR, one entry per CDR3 protein. This table holds around 280,000 distinct CDR3 sequences, roughly 27% found once. The material sequenced was blood. The receptor source for this set is a woman aged 65 to 85 in good health. Each CDR3 is given without its conserved first and last residue. Each record gives: J gene, V gene, CDR3 protein.

TRBJ1-1	TRBV7-2	ASSLGGGQGASAF
TRBJ2-6	TRBV4-2	ASRVDRSSGANVLT
TRBJ2-5	TRBV9	ASSVAVSGNQETQY
TRBJ2-5	TRBV4-2	ASSQDPPKYSGETQY
TRBJ2-3	TRBV7-2	ASSLELAGAADTQY
TRBJ2-5	TRBV29-1	SGNPGQGGTQY
TRBJ2-7	TRBV13	ASRHSGTLSYEQY
TRBJ2-6	TRBV20-1	SAEVFSGANVLT
TRBJ1-2	TRBV3-1	ASSQGPRGGGGYT
TRBJ2-5	TRBV6-2/TRBV6-3	ASSYRDRQETQY